Following are 3 T cell receptor beta chains from one sample sequenced in a study of T cell repertoires in cytomegalovirus infection. TCRdb redid the calling of the reads with MiXCR, one entry per CDR3 protein. The sample lists about half a million distinct CDR3 sequences, roughly 46% occurring once. Their antigen targets remain unknown. This specimen was cultured PBMCs, taken from culture after CMV antigen stimulation. These receptors all come from a human donor in good health (CMV status not recorded). Some clones in this sample may be carry-over from other donors' samples.

The chain employs TRBV5-4 and TRBJ2-1; D not certain. The CDR3 consists of 13 residues. V lost 4 bases to trimming and J lost 5 bases, with 10 bases between them. Germline-derived CDR1 and CDR2 are SGHNT and YYREEE (reference sequence). CDR3 amino acids: CASSERSDNEQFF. For the CDR3, the DNA is TGTGCCAGCAGCGAAAGGTCGGACAATGAGCAGTTCTTC.

The V gene is TRBV7-8, the J gene TRBJ2-7; either TRBD1 or TRBD2 may fit D (5 bases each). Germline V CDR1 and CDR2: SGHVS, FQNEAQ. Trimming took off 4 bases at V and 2 bases at J, with 9 bases between the two ends. The CDR3 loop spans 13 amino acids. For the CDR3, the DNA is TGTGCCAGCAGCTGGGACGGTACCTACGAGCAGTACTTC. This gives the protein CASSWDGTYEQYF.

The chain recombines TRBV6-5 with TRBJ1-5; a weak D match, TRBD1 (5 bases). The CDR3 loop spans 14 amino acids. V lost 2 bases and J 9 bases, leaving 14 bases between the germline ends. Germline lookup yields CDR1 MNHEY and CDR2 SVGAGI. In nucleotides, the CDR3 is TGTGCCAGCAGTTACGGTTTAGGGGTTCGGCCCCAGCATTTT. Translated: CASSYGLGVRPQHF.